This T cell receptor (beta chain) was obtained from a study of CD8 T cells in Susac syndrome (dated by TCRdb to about 2019). Concerning the study at large: Whether CD8+ T cell activation and differentiation in Susac syndrome was antigen driven was tested using repertoire sequencing. Broad study findings and their caveats: The study acknowledged that relatively few individuals were included in the TCR sequencing and HLA analysis.

The germline V gene gives CDR1 as SGHDN and CDR2 as FVKESK. Trimming takes 0 bases from V and 7 bases from J, and the germline ends sit 22 bases apart. From the cysteine through the phenylalanine, the CDR3 covers 18 amino acids. The only DNA kept is the CDR3, 54 bases in frame from the first base. RNA was extracted using the RNeasy kit, and roughly 0.5 to 1 ug of the RNA was reverse transcribed with random hexamers. The immunoSEQ multiplex PCR assay, covering 54 Vbeta and 13 Jbeta segments, was used to amplify TCR beta CDR3 regions. PCR amplification bias was corrected by using a synthetic template baseline for primer optimization and computational correction. The paper's data handling went like this. Reads were annotated to V, D and J genes per IMGT and analyzed with immunoSEQ Analyzer, keeping only productive sequences. Clonality was calculated as one minus the Shannon entropy normalized by log2 of the number of productive unique sequences. For each patient and control, public and private clones were evaluated within the 100 most prevalent clones. Clones were defined as Susac-specific if absent from the healthy and MS cohorts, from 1052 published viral clones and from other ImmuneACCESS disease sequences. The public reads were reprocessed in TCRdb via fastp at Q25 and MiXCR, keeping in-frame beta chains. Duplicate CDR3 protein sequences are folded into a single record with the most common DNA and genes. These V and J calls originate from TCRdb's pipeline instead of the authors' own analysis. In all, the sample holds around 280,000 distinct CDR3 sequences, and under 95% of those were seen once. Clones ranked in the top ten supply about 0.07% of the sample.

On this clonotype itself: Its antigen is unknown. Per-base quality was not reported, and no clone a single base away is much larger than it.

Peripheral blood CD8+ and CD4+ T cells from healthy donors, Susac syndrome patients and multiple sclerosis patients were profiled using high-throughput TCR beta sequencing. The multiple sclerosis controls were treatment-naive patients whose relapsing-remitting disease, either stable or active, fulfilled the revised McDonald criteria. Bulk CD8+ and CD4+ T cells were purified by magnetic negative isolation, whereas CD8+ TEMRA cells were enriched by FACS. Blood was drawn into EDTA tubes, processed within 24 hours, and PBMCs were isolated by density gradient centrifugation. PBMCs intended for TCR sequencing were cryopreserved in liquid nitrogen and thawed later in a water bath at 37 degrees C. Purity of sorted or isolated CD4+, CD8+ and CD8+ TEMRA cells was at least 90%.

The receptor's source is a human donor with multiple sclerosis. What was sequenced was CD4+ T cells from PBMCs. Recombination connected TRBV14 to TRBJ2-1; a tentative D match to TRBD2 spans 5 bases. In nucleotides, the sequence is TGTGCCAGCAGCCAAGAGAATCCAGTGCTAGCCGGAGGAAATGAGCAGTTCTTC. This codes for CASSQENPVLAGGNEQFF.